The 3 T cell receptor beta chains reported below all come from one sample, sequenced in a study of PD-1 blockade in mismatch repair-deficient tumors. Profiled with immunoSEQ multiplex PCR; TCRdb holds only in-frame clones, not every one. The sample has around 62,000 clones, more than 75% seen once; the top ten hold nearly 5.5%. The starting material was peripheral blood, obtained 2 weeks after starting pembrolizumab. All receptors come from an adult with mismatch repair-deficient cancer.

V is TRBV7-9 and J is TRBJ2-5; D is unclear. Germline CDR1 SEHNR, CDR2 FQNEAQ (reference sequence). The CDR3 loop spans 15 amino acids. V dropped 5 bases and J dropped 2 bases, with 15 bases sitting between them. CDR3 sequence reads: CASSPFSQAQETQYF. The CDR3 DNA is TGTGCCAGCAGCCCATTTAGTCAGGCACAAGAGACCCAGTACTTC.

A few counts support this clone. The genes are TRBV18 and TRBJ1-3, with TRBD1 as a possible D gene (5 bases). Germline V CDR1 and CDR2: KGHSH, LQKENI. The CDR3 runs to 13 residues. V was shortened by 8 bases and J by 0 bases, with 8 bases between the two germline ends. CDR3 nucleotides: TGTGCCAGCGGGACTGCCTCTGGAAACACCATATATTTT. Protein: CASGTASGNTIYF.

The rearrangement uses TRBV5-4 and TRBJ1-1; tentative D call: TRBD1 (6 bases). The ends were cut back, 4 bases at V and 0 bases at J, with 10 bases in the middle. This CDR3 spans 14 amino acids. Germline V gives CDR1 SGHNT, CDR2 YYREEE (reference sequence). For the CDR3, the DNA is TGTGCCAGCAGCGCGGGACACGTGAACACTGAAGCTTTCTTT. Its protein is CASSAGHVNTEAFF.